A selection of T cell receptor beta chains follows, all from one sample in a study of T-cell memory formation after mild COVID-19. MiXCR was run by TCRdb on the 5' RACE reads, yielding one entry per CDR3 protein. The repertoire holds roughly 51,000 distinct CDR3 sequences, about 7% seen once, with roughly 1.4% in the top ten. The sequenced material came from PBMCs or a T cell subset sorted from them (not recorded which). These TCRs come from a man between 18 and 29 years old who had mild COVID-19 (a few samples of this study predate the infection). Cell type and time point are not known. The CDR3 runs from the conserved cysteine through the conserved F or W. Fields, in order: clone size, V gene, J gene, D gene, CDR3 protein, CDR3 DNA. D genes are given only for firm matches. Clone size is given for some rows only: seen once, a few or many times, or a class if the clone is expanded.

>.|TRBV7-3|TRBJ2-6|.
CASRGTGANVLTF
TGTGCCAGCAGAGGGACTGGGGCCAACGTCCTGACTTTC
>many|TRBV12-3/TRBV12-4|TRBJ2-7|.
CASSSQSGAEQYF
TGTGCCAGCAGTTCCCAGTCGGGAGCCGAGCAGTACTTC
>many|TRBV3-1|TRBJ2-3|.
CASSLYLGQGGSDTQYF
TGTGCCAGCAGCCTCTACCTAGGACAGGGAGGGTCAGATACGCAGTATTTT
>.|TRBV7-2|TRBJ1-1|.
CASSSDVWGTEAFF
TGTGCCAGCAGCTCGGATGTATGGGGCACTGAAGCTTTCTTT
>.|TRBV18|TRBJ1-4|.
CASSNRVAEKLFF
TGTGCCAGCTCAAATCGGGTGGCTGAAAAACTGTTTTTT
>.|TRBV5-1|TRBJ1-1|.
CASSTQTGNTEAFF
TGCGCCAGCAGCACCCAGACAGGGAACACTGAAGCTTTCTTT
>.|TRBV5-4|TRBJ2-1|.
CASSLGIGDYEQFF
TGTGCCAGCAGCTTGGGTATTGGGGATTATGAGCAGTTCTTC
>.|TRBV10-3|TRBJ2-1|TRBD1
CASRAIGGGPYNEQFF
TGTGCCAGCAGGGCAATAGGGGGCGGACCCTACAATGAGCAGTTCTTC
>many|TRBV7-9|TRBJ2-1|.
CASSPGNEQFF
TGTGCCAGCAGCCCCGGTAATGAGCAGTTCTTC
>few|TRBV30|TRBJ1-4|.
CAWSNGQPNEKLFF
TGTGCCTGGAGTAACGGCCAGCCTAATGAAAAACTGTTTTTT
>many|TRBV12-3/TRBV12-4|TRBJ2-3|TRBD2
CASSSGLRADTQYF
TGTGCCAGCAGTTCGGGACTACGCGCGGATACGCAGTATTTT
>.|TRBV12-3/TRBV12-4|TRBJ1-5|.
CASSPMRGGNQPQHF
TGTGCCAGCAGCCCAATGAGAGGGGGCAATCAGCCCCAGCATTTT
>many|TRBV27|TRBJ2-1|.
CASRSGLDNEQFF
TGTGCCAGCAGATCCGGGTTAGACAATGAGCAGTTCTTC
>many|TRBV28|TRBJ1-1|.
CASSPRSRAEAFF
TGTGCCAGCAGCCCACGATCTCGGGCTGAAGCTTTCTTT
>many|TRBV4-2|TRBJ2-5|TRBD2
CASSQSGGGPQETQYF
TGTGCCAGCAGCCAATCTGGCGGGGGGCCCCAAGAGACCCAGTACTTC